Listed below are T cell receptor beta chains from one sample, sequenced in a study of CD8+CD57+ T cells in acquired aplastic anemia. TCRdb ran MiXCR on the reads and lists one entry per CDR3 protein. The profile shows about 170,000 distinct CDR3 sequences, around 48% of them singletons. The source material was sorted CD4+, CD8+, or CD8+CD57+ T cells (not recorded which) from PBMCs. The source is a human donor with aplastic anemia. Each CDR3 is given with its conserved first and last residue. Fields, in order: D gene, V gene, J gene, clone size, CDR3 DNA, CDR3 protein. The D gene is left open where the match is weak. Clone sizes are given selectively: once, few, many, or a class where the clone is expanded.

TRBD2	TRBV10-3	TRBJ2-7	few	TGTGCCACCCAGGGAGGGGTCACCTACGAGCAGTACTTC	CATQGGVTYEQYF
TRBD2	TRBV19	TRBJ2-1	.	TGTGCCAGTAGTAACATAGCGGGTTTCTACAATGAGCAGTTCTTC	CASSNIAGFYNEQFF
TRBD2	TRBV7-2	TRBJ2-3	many	TGTGCCGGAGGACTAGGGGTTCAAGGCACAGATACGCAGTATTTT	CAGGLGVQGTDTQYF
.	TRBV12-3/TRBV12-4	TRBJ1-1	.	TGTGCCAGCAGCCCTGGGGGAGAAGCTTTCTTT	CASSPGGEAFF
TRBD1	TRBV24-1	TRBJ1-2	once	TGTGCCACGCTGGACAGGGGGCAGAGTGGCTACACCTTC	CATLDRGQSGYTF
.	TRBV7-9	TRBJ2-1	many	TGTGCCAGCAGCTTAATCGGGGAGAGCTCCTACAATGAGCAGTTCTTC	CASSLIGESSYNEQFF
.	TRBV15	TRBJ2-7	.	TGTGCCACCAGCAGAGCGGGCTACGAGCAGTACTTC	CATSRAGYEQYF
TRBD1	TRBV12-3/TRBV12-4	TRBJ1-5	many	TGTGCCAGCAGGTTGACAGGGGGTGGCAATCAGCCCCAGCATTTT	CASRLTGGGNQPQHF
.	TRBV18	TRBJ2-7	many	TGTGCCAGCTCACCTGGGGATTGGGGCGAGCAGTACTTC	CASSPGDWGEQYF
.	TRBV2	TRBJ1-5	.	TGTGCCAGCAGCAGAATACGGGACAAGCATTTT	CASSRIRDKHF
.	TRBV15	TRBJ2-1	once	TGTGCCACCAGCAGAGATGGCGGGGCCGAGCAGTTCTTC	CATSRDGGAEQFF
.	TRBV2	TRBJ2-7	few	TGTGCCAGCAGTGACAGGAGCTCCTACGAGCAGTACTTC	CASSDRSSYEQYF
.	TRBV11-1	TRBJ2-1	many	TGTGCCAGCAGCCTCCGAGTAAATGTAGATGAGCAGTTCTTC	CASSLRVNVDEQFF
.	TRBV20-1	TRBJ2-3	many	TGCAGTGCTAGAGTCTCACGAGCGGTCCGCACAGATACGCAGTATTTT	CSARVSRAVRTDTQYF
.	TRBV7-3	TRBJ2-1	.	TGTGCCAGCAGCTTAGGGTCCAATGAGCAGTTCTTC	CASSLGSNEQFF
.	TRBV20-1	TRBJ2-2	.	TGCAGTGCTAGGGGGGGCAGGGCGATGACCGGGGAGCTGTTTTTT	CSARGGRAMTGELFF
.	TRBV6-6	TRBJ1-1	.	TGTGCCAGACTTGGAGCTCCCGAAGCTTTCTTT	CARLGAPEAFF
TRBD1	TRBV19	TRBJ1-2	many	TGTGCCAGTAGTATAGAGGGACAGGGAGGCGGCTACACCTTC	CASSIEGQGGGYTF
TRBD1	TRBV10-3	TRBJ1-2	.	TGTGCCGCTCAGTCCGGGACAGCTTCTCTATATGGCTACACCTTC	CAAQSGTASLYGYTF
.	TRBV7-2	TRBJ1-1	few	TGTGCCAGCAGCCAGGCGTCGAACACTGAAGCTTTCTTT	CASSQASNTEAFF
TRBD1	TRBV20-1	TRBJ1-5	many	TGCAGTGCTAGAGACGGGACAGGGGGCAATCAGCCCCAGCATTTT	CSARDGTGGNQPQHF
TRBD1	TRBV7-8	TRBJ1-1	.	TGTGCCAGCGCGGGGCAGGGGGCGTCGTGGGCTGAAGCTTTCTTT	CASAGQGASWAEAFF
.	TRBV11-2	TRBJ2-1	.	TGTGCCAGCAGCTTGTGGGGGAGAGACAATGAGCAGTTCTTC	CASSLWGRDNEQFF
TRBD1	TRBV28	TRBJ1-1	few	TGTGCCAGCAGTTTAACAGGGGGGATGCTTGAAGCTTTCTTT	CASSLTGGMLEAFF
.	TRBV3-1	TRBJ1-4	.	TGTGCCAGCAGCCTTCCCGGGACGCTTTTTTTT	CASSLPGTLFF
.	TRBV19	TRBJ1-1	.	TGTGCCAGTAGTATGGTCCCCGGGAACACTGAAGCTTTCTTT	CASSMVPGNTEAFF
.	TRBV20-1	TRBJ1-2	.	TGCAGTGCTAGAAAAGAGCATCGGGGTTCGGCTAACTATGGCTACACCTTC	CSARKEHRGSANYGYTF
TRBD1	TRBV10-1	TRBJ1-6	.	TGCGCCAGCAGTCTCGGACAGGGCTCACCCCTCCACTTT	CASSLGQGSPLHF
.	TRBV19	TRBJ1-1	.	TGTGCCAGTAGTACAGGTTTCATGAACACTGAAGCTTTCTTT	CASSTGFMNTEAFF
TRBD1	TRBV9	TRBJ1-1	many	TGTGCCAGCAGCGCTCCTCCGGGACAGGGTAACACTGAAGCTTTCTTT	CASSAPPGQGNTEAFF
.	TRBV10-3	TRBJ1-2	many	TGTGCCATCAGTGAGTCCGCAGTGGGCTACACCTTC	CAISESAVGYTF
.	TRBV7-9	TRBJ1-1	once	TGTGCCAGCCCCGACGGGGTAGACACTGAAGCTTTCTTT	CASPDGVDTEAFF
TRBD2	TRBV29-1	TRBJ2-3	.	TGCAGCGTTGAAAGGGATAGCGGGAGGCGCACAGATACGCAGTATTTT	CSVERDSGRRTDTQYF
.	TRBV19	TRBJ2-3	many	TGTGCCAGTAGTAGGGGCTTAGAGGGGGGTACGCAGTATTTT	CASSRGLEGGTQYF
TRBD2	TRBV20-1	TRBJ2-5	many	TGCAGTGCTACCCTTAGCGGGGGGGCGGAGACCCAGTACTTC	CSATLSGGAETQYF
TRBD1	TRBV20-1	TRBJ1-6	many	TGCAGTGCTAGGAGGGGACAGAGTACTTCACCCCTCCACTTT	CSARRGQSTSPLHF
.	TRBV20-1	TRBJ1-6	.	TGCAGTGCTACGGGGGACCGAGCAAATTCACCCCTCCACTTT	CSATGDRANSPLHF
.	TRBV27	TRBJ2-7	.	TGTGCCAGCAGTCCCCAACTACAGCGGGCCTCCTACGAGCAGTACTTC	CASSPQLQRASYEQYF
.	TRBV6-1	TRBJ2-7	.	TGTGCCAGCAGTGAAGACGGGCGGAGAAACTACGAGCAGTACTTC	CASSEDGRRNYEQYF
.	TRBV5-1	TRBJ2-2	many	TGCGCCAGCAGTCCTTCGAACACCGGGGAGCTGTTTTTT	CASSPSNTGELFF
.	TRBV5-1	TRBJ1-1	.	TGCGCCAGCAGGGGGGGTAATGAAGCTTTCTTT	CASRGGNEAFF
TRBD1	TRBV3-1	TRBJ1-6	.	TGTGCCAGCAGCCAGGGGCAGGGGGCCCTCCTTGGGTCACCCCTCCACTTT	CASSQGQGALLGSPLHF
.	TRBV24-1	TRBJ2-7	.	TGTGCCACCCCCTGGGCACTAGTTTCTTTCTACGAGCAGTACTTC	CATPWALVSFYEQYF
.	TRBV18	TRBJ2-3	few	TGTGCCAGCTCACCCCGGGGACCAAGAGATACGCAGTATTTT	CASSPRGPRDTQYF
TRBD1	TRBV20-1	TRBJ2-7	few	TGCAGTGCTAGAGAAGGAACAGGGGGCTACTTCGAGCAGTACTTC	CSAREGTGGYFEQYF
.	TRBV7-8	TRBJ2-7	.	TGTGTCAGCAGCTTGGGAGGGGGGTTCTCCTACGAGCAGTACTTC	CVSSLGGGFSYEQYF
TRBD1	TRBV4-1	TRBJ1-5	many	TGCGCCAGCAGCCTGACAGGGACCCGTCGTCCCCAGCATTTT	CASSLTGTRRPQHF
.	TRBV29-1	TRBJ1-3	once	TGCAGCGTTGACGGACAGGGAAACACCATATATTTT	CSVDGQGNTIYF
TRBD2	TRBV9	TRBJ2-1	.	TGTGCCAGCAGCGTAGGGTGGTCTAGCGGTTACAATGAGCAGTTCTTC	CASSVGWSSGYNEQFF
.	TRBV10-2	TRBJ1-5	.	TGCGCCAGCAGTAAAGATTCACGCAATCAGCCCCAGCATTTT	CASSKDSRNQPQHF
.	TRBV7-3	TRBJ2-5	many	TGTGCCAGTTCTCCGGGGGCCCTGGAGACCCAGTACTTC	CASSPGALETQYF
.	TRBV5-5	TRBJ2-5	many	TGTGCCAGCAGCTTAGGCGGCGAAGAGACCCAGTACTTC	CASSLGGEETQYF
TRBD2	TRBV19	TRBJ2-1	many	TGTGCCAGTAGTAGACTAGCTTCTGAGCAGTTCTTC	CASSRLASEQFF
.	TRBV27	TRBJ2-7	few	TGTGCCAGCAGTAGGGGCCTCAATTACGAGCAGTACTTC	CASSRGLNYEQYF
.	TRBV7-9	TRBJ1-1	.	TGTGCCAGCAGCCTAGGACAGATGCGGGAAGAAGCTTTCTTT	CASSLGQMREEAFF
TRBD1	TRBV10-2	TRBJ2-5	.	TGCGCCAGCAGTGAGACCACTAGGACAGGGGGCAAAGAGACCCAGTACTTC	CASSETTRTGGKETQYF
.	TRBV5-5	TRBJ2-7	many	TGTGCCAGCAGCCTTGCGACAGGTGCCCCTTACGAGCAGTACTTC	CASSLATGAPYEQYF
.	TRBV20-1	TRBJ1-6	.	TGCAGTGTGCGAGGGGGATTCAATTCACCCCTCCACTTT	CSVRGGFNSPLHF
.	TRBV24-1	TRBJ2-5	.	TGTGCCACCAGTGACCCGAGTCGCGGCTACAGAGAGACCCAGTACTTT	CATSDPSRGYRETQYF
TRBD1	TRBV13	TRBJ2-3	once	TGTGCCAGCAGCTGGTGGGGACAGGCCACAGATACGCAGTATTTT	CASSWWGQATDTQYF